Given below is one T cell receptor (beta chain) in context. Within the sample, other DNA sequences also encode this same CDR3. This entry comes from a study of T cell responses to AZD1222 COVID-19 vaccine. Here immunoSEQ multiplex PCR was the method, and the copy in TCRdb shows in-frame clones only, minus some. The sample contains more than 150,000 clones, just over 85% of which appear only once. V shed 3 bases and J shed 0 bases, with 0 bases lying between them. Germline loops: CDR1 LGHDT, CDR2 YNNKEL (reference sequence). The CDR3 spans 11 residues. The chain carries TRBV3-1 (or the pseudogene TRBV3-2) and TRBJ2-7; D not resolved. Sequenced material: peripheral blood, taken on day 0 of AZD1222 vaccination. The receptor was isolated from an adult in good health. CDR3 in amino acids: CASSHSYEQYF. The CDR3 bases are TGTGCCAGCAGCCACTCCTACGAGCAGTACTTC.